These T cell receptor beta chains were read from a single sample in a study of T cells in tuberculosis. Generated by immunoSEQ multiplex PCR, the TCRdb table keeps only in-frame clones and is missing some. This sample has tens of thousands of clones; around 90% occur once, and the top ten carry less than 6.5%. The material was PBMCs, obtained at tuberculosis diagnosis. The receptors derive from an adult with tuberculosis. CDR3s include the opening cysteine and the closing phenylalanine or tryptophan. D genes are given only for firm matches. The size entry is marked missing in some rows and otherwise reads once, few, many or a size class.

clone size: -; D gene: -; J gene: TRBJ2-7; V gene: TRBV20-1; CDR3 protein: CSASWDSEQYF; CDR3 DNA: TGCAGTGCTAGCTGGGACTCAGAGCAGTACTTC
clone size: -; D gene: -; J gene: TRBJ1-3; V gene: TRBV7-8; CDR3 protein: CASSVTRIWDTIYF; CDR3 DNA: TGTGCCAGCAGCGTGACAAGGATTTGGGACACCATATATTTT
clone size: -; D gene: -; J gene: TRBJ1-5; V gene: TRBV4-1; CDR3 protein: CASSQFSGANQPQHF; CDR3 DNA: TGCGCCAGCAGCCAATTTTCAGGGGCAAATCAGCCCCAGCATTTT
clone size: once; D gene: -; J gene: TRBJ1-2; V gene: TRBV25-1; CDR3 protein: CASSGGALNGYTF; CDR3 DNA: TGTGCCAGCAGTGGGGGCGCGTTAAATGGCTACACCTTC
clone size: few; D gene: -; J gene: TRBJ1-5; V gene: TRBV4-2; CDR3 protein: CASSQEIGREPQHF; CDR3 DNA: TGTGCCAGCAGCCAAGAGATAGGGAGGGAGCCCCAGCATTTT
clone size: -; D gene: TRBD1; J gene: TRBJ1-5; V gene: TRBV27; CDR3 protein: CASSTGGAAAHQPQHF; CDR3 DNA: TGTGCCAGCAGTACAGGGGGCGCAGCCGCACATCAGCCCCAGCATTTT
clone size: -; D gene: -; J gene: TRBJ2-7; V gene: TRBV28; CDR3 protein: CASTQAGPIFLRYEQYF; CDR3 DNA: TGTGCCAGCACCCAGGCGGGGCCCATATTCCTACGCTACGAGCAGTACTTC
clone size: -; D gene: -; J gene: TRBJ1-2; V gene: TRBV6-6; CDR3 protein: CASSYTGRPVNYGYTF; CDR3 DNA: TGTGCCAGCAGTTACACCGGGAGGCCTGTCAACTATGGCTACACCTTC
clone size: -; D gene: -; J gene: TRBJ1-2; V gene: TRBV4-1; CDR3 protein: CASSQAFYGYTF; CDR3 DNA: TGCGCCAGCAGCCAGGCATTCTATGGCTACACCTTC
clone size: -; D gene: -; J gene: TRBJ2-5; V gene: TRBV5-1; CDR3 protein: CASSLGILQRDQETQYF; CDR3 DNA: TGCGCCAGCAGCTTGGGAATCCTCCAACGGGATCAAGAGACCCAGTACTTC
clone size: once; D gene: TRBD1; J gene: TRBJ1-1; V gene: TRBV4-2; CDR3 protein: CASSQVDRGYNTEAFF; CDR3 DNA: TGTGCCAGCAGCCAAGTCGACAGGGGATACAACACTGAAGCTTTCTTT
clone size: -; D gene: TRBD2; J gene: TRBJ2-5; V gene: TRBV30; CDR3 protein: CAWSVLAGGLLETQYF; CDR3 DNA: TGTGCCTGGAGTGTGCTAGCGGGGGGCCTATTGGAGACCCAGTACTTC
clone size: -; D gene: -; J gene: TRBJ1-2; V gene: TRBV9; CDR3 protein: CASSVDPGGGYTF; CDR3 DNA: TGTGCCAGCAGCGTAGATCCGGGGGGAGGCTACACCTTC
clone size: few; D gene: -; J gene: TRBJ1-5; V gene: TRBV28; CDR3 protein: CASSIRTRVDQPQHF; CDR3 DNA: TGTGCCAGCAGTATCAGGACAAGGGTTGATCAGCCCCAGCATTTT
clone size: -; D gene: TRBD1; J gene: TRBJ1-2; V gene: TRBV9; CDR3 protein: CASSPRTGDGYTF; CDR3 DNA: TGTGCCAGCAGCCCAAGGACAGGGGATGGCTACACCTTC
clone size: -; D gene: TRBD1; J gene: TRBJ1-1; V gene: TRBV2; CDR3 protein: CASIFSQGAGEAFF; CDR3 DNA: TGTGCCAGCATATTTTCTCAGGGGGCAGGTGAAGCTTTCTTT
clone size: -; D gene: TRBD2; J gene: TRBJ2-3; V gene: TRBV30; CDR3 protein: CAFKLDGTSGRRRTDTQYF; CDR3 DNA: TGTGCCTTCAAACTCGACGGGACTAGCGGGAGGAGGCGCACAGATACGCAGTATTTT
clone size: -; D gene: TRBD2; J gene: TRBJ2-7; V gene: TRBV9; CDR3 protein: CASTRTSGLGEQYF; CDR3 DNA: TGTGCCAGCACCCGAACTAGCGGGCTTGGCGAGCAGTACTTC
clone size: -; D gene: -; J gene: TRBJ1-2; V gene: TRBV5-4; CDR3 protein: CASSSQGTNYGYTF; CDR3 DNA: TGTGCCAGCAGCTCACAGGGCACTAACTATGGCTACACCTTC
clone size: -; D gene: -; J gene: TRBJ2-5; V gene: TRBV15; CDR3 protein: CATSTQVGETQYF; CDR3 DNA: TGTGCCACCAGCACACAGGTGGGGGAGACCCAGTACTTC
clone size: -; D gene: TRBD2; J gene: TRBJ2-5; V gene: TRBV9; CDR3 protein: CASSVGASGAETQYF; CDR3 DNA: TGTGCCAGCAGCGTAGGAGCTAGCGGGGCAGAGACCCAGTACTTC
clone size: few; D gene: -; J gene: TRBJ2-7; V gene: TRBV7-8; CDR3 protein: CASSVDSSYEQYF; CDR3 DNA: TGTGCCAGCAGCGTTGACAGCTCCTACGAGCAGTACTTC
clone size: -; D gene: -; J gene: TRBJ1-6; V gene: TRBV10-3; CDR3 protein: CATPPGDRLLSPLHF; CDR3 DNA: TGTGCCACTCCTCCTGGAGACAGGCTATTATCACCCCTCCACTTT
clone size: -; D gene: -; J gene: TRBJ1-4; V gene: TRBV6-6; CDR3 protein: CASRFSGAANEKLFF; CDR3 DNA: TGTGCCAGCAGATTCTCGGGAGCAGCTAATGAAAAACTGTTTTTT